The TCR beta chain under discussion was sequenced for a study of T cell repertoires in cytomegalovirus infection. TCRdb recomputed calls from the reads with MiXCR, one row per CDR3 protein. The table records approximately 770,000 distinct CDR3 sequences, about 28% of them present only once. There are 13 residues in the CDR3. V lost 3 bases to trimming and J lost 7 bases; unmatched junction nucleotides: 4. Looked up from germline, CDR1 is DFQATT and CDR2 is SNEGSKA (reference sequence). This clonotype was detected once. Its antigen remains unknown. This TCR derives from a human donor in good health (CMV status not recorded). Some clones in this sample may be carry-over from other donors' samples. This sequence joins TRBV20-1 and TRBJ1-1; the match to TRBD1 covers 11 bases. The sequencing here drew on cultured CD8+ T cells from PBMCs, taken from culture after CMV antigen stimulation. The CDR3 is CSARDRGQGEAFF. CDR3 bases: TGCAGTGCTAGGGACAGGGGGCAGGGTGAAGCTTTCTTT.